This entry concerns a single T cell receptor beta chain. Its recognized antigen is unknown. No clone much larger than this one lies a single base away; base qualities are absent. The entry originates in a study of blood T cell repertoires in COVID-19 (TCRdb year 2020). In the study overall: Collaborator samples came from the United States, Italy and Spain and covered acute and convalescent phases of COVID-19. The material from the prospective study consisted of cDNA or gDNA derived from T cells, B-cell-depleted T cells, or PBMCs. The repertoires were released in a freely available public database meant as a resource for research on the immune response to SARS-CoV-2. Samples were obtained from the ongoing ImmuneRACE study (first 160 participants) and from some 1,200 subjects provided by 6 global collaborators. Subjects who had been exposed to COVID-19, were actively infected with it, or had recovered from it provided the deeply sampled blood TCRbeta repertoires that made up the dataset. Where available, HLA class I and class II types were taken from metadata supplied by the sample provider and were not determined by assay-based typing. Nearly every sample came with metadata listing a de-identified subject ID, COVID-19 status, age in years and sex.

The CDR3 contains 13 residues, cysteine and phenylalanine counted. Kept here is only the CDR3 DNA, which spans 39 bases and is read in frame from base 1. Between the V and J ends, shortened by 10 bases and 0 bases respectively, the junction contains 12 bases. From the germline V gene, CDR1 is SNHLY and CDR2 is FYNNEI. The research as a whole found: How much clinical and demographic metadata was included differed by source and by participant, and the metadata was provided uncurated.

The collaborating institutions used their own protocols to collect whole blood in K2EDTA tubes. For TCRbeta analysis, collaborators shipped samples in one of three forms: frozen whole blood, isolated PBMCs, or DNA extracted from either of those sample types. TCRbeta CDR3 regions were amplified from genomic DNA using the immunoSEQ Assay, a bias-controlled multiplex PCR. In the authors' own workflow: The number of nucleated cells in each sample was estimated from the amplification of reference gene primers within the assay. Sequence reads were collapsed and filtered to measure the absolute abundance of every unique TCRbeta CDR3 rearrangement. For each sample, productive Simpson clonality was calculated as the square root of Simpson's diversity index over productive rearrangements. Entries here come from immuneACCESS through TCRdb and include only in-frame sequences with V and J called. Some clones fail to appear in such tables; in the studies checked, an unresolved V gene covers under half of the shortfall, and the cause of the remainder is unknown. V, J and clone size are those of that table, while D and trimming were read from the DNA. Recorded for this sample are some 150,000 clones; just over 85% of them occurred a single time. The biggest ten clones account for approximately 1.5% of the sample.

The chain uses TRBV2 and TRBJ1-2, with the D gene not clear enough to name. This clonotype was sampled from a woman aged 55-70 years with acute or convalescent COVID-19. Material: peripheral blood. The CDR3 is CANAPSSNYGYTF. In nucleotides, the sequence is TGTGCCAACGCGCCTAGTTCTAACTATGGCTACACCTTC.